This entry is about one T cell receptor (beta chain). Antigen: not known. The data were obtained in a study of T-cell reconstitution after alpha-beta-depleted transplantation in children. Points from the study as a whole: Several hundred rapidly expanded clones from non-depleted graft cells reportedly supplied alpha-beta T cells about two months post-transplant. One year post-transplant, T-cell counts and diversity were largely derived from T cells produced anew. There were some patients whose high TCRbeta diversity at day 60 came from surviving recipient T cells and thymic progenitors.

During its preparation, the TCRbeta library received unique molecular identifiers. TCRdb fed the PCR reads into MiXCR, producing one record per CDR3 protein. Of about 900,000 distinct CDR3 sequences listed, about 29% are singletons. The sequencing used PBMCs, mostly from graft donor cells, collected 360 days after TCRalphabeta/CD19-depleted stem cell transplant. The source is a boy younger than two who had a stem cell transplant for SCID, so the T cells may come from the graft donor.

The CDR3 DNA reads TGTGCCACCCTGAGCTATGGCTACACCTTC. It specifies CATLSYGYTF. The chain joins TRBV19 to TRBJ1-2; D is undetermined. This CDR3 region has 10 residues. Germline V gene data show CDR1 as LNHDA and CDR2 as SQIVND (reference sequence). The V end lost 10 bases, the J end lost 4 bases, and 7 bases lay between the germline ends.